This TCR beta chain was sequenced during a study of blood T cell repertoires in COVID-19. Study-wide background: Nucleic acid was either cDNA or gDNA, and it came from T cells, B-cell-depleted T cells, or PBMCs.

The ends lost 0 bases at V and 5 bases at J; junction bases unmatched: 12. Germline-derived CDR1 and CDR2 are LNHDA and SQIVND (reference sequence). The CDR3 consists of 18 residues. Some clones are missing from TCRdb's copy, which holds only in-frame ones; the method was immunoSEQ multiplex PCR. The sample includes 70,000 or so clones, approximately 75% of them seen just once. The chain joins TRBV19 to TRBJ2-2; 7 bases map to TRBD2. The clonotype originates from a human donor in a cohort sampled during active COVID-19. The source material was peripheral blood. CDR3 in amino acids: CASSIEQASGYRTGELFF. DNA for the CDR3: TGTGCCAGTAGTATAGAGCAGGCTAGCGGCTATAGAACCGGGGAGCTGTTTTTT.